This T cell receptor (beta chain) was captured in a study of T cells in Graves' hyperthyroidism and ophthalmopathy. As for this clonotype: The junction differs from germline at one of its ends, possibly a read error.

The CDR3 extends over 15 amino acids. Germline V lookup: CDR1 WNHNN, CDR2 SYGVQD (reference sequence). Amplified TCR beta CDR3 regions derived from RNA transcripts. A set of HTBI primers served as the primers for a first-round RT-PCR of the TCR CDR3. TCRdb re-derived calls from the multiplex PCR reads in MiXCR, one entry per CDR3 protein. The data hold about 600,000 distinct CDR3 sequences, with roughly a sixth observed a single time. This chain joins TRBV10-1 and TRBJ2-7; TRBD1 matches at 10 bases. The sequenced sample was blood. This sequence was found in a woman between 40 and 55 years old with Graves' ophthalmopathy. The CDR3 region is CATSESGTGVYEQYF. The CDR3 DNA sequence: TGTGCCACCAGTGAGTCGGGGACAGGGGTCTACGAGCAGTACTTC.